This T cell receptor (beta chain) was observed in a study of STAT5B mutations in CD4+ large granular lymphocyte leukemia. Whole-study context: Healthy donors showed HLA-associated enrichment of the CDR3 'QG' motif.

Methods used by the authors: Lowest detectable productive clonotype frequency was 2.59 x 10-5. Clones were read by immunoSEQ multiplex PCR, and TCRdb kept only the in-frame ones, dropping some. V and J calls and clone size come straight from that table; D and trimming were deduced from the DNA. The table lists about 40,000 clones, 84% of them singletons, with 0.3% to 0.35% in the top ten. The CDR3 is 14 residues long. Trimming pared 3 bases from V and 4 bases from J, leaving 13 bases between. Looked up from germline, CDR1 is MDHEN and CDR2 is SYDVKM. The J gene is TRBJ2-7, the V gene TRBV28, with D possibly being TRBD2 (7 bases). The source is a human donor in good health. The sequencing input was CD4+ T cells from blood buffy coats. In nucleotides, the CDR3 is TGTGCCAGCAGTTTGGGAGGGGGGGCTTACGAGCAGTACTTC. Its translation: CASSLGGGAYEQYF.